A single sample gave rise to the 9 T cell receptor beta chains below, sequenced in a study of blood T cell repertoires in COVID-19. Assay used: immunoSEQ multiplex PCR; TCRdb lists only in-frame clones, some missing. The top ten clones hold roughly 15% of a sample with 150,000 or so clones, roughly nine tenths of them seen once. Sequencing input: peripheral blood. The receptors were gathered from a woman aged 40 to 50 with acute or convalescent COVID-19.

This chain uses TRBV27 with TRBJ2-7, with TRBD2 matching over 10 bases. Per the germline V gene, CDR1 is MNHEY and CDR2 is SMNVEV (reference sequence). The V gene end was trimmed by 3 bases and the J gene end by 4 bases; junction bases not matched to a gene: 18. The CDR3 consists of 19 residues. CDR3 in DNA: TGTGCCAGCAGTTTCCTCTTTCCTAGCGGGGGAGTTCGACCGTACGAGCAGTACTTC. This gives the protein CASSFLFPSGGVRPYEQYF.

This clone came up once. This chain links TRBV20-1 with TRBJ1-1; D gene ambiguous. The CDR3 length is 11 residues. Deletions cut 5 bases from V and 1 base from J, with 5 bases between. Germline loops: CDR1 DFQATT, CDR2 SNEGSKA (reference sequence). CDR3: CSALRNTEAFF. The CDR3 nucleotides are TGCAGTGCTTTGAGGAACACTGAAGCTTTCTTT.

CDR3 in amino acids: CATSDPREASGSLTGELFF. CDR3 DNA sequence: TGTGCCACCAGTGATCCTCGGGAGGCTAGCGGGAGTCTCACCGGGGAGCTGTTTTTT. The V and J genes are TRBV24-1 and TRBJ2-2; 10 bases match TRBD2. Germline V gene sequence: CDR1 KGHDR, CDR2 SFDVKD. With 3 bases clipped from V and 4 bases from J, the junction kept 13 bases outside the gene matches. The CDR3 is 19 residues long.

The chain carries TRBV9 and TRBJ2-7, with 9 bases matching TRBD1. Germline CDR1 reads SGDLS; CDR2 reads YYNGEE. The CDR3 sequence is 15 residues long. V lost 4 bases, J lost 0 bases, and 5 bases stayed unmatched. The CDR3 spells CASSKGTGYSYEQYF. Here the CDR3 DNA reads TGTGCCAGCAGCAAAGGGACAGGGTACTCCTACGAGCAGTACTTC.

This clone was seen once. The chain recombines TRBV4-2 with TRBJ2-7; possibly TRBD1 for D (5 bases). Deletions cut 0 bases from V and 0 bases from J, with 15 bases between. Germline V lookup: CDR1 LGHNA, CDR2 YNFKEQ. CDR3 length: 17 amino acids. The CDR3 nucleotides read TGTGCCAGCAGCCAAGAACAAGGACAATTCTCCTCCTACGAGCAGTACTTC. Translating it yields CASSQEQGQFSSYEQYF.

Only one count was recorded for this clone. V gene TRBV19 combines with J gene TRBJ2-7; 8 bases line up with TRBD1. V lost 9 bases and J lost 1; bases outside the gene matches: 5. CDR3 length: 13 residues. The germline V gene encodes CDR1 LNHDA and CDR2 SQIVND (reference sequence). CDR3 DNA sequence: TGTGCCAGCACCCGGACAGGGTCCTACGAGCAGTACTTC. It yields the protein CASTRTGSYEQYF.

This chain connects TRBV5-1 to TRBJ2-7, with 8 bases that match TRBD1. Germline values: CDR1 SGHRS, CDR2 YFSETQ. The CDR3 is 13 residues long. J lost 3 bases, V lost 7 bases, and 6 bases had no gene match. The CDR3 nucleotides read TGCGCCAGCGGAGGACAGGGTGGCTACGAGCAGTACTTC. Translating gives CASGGQGGYEQYF.

The rearrangement joins TRBV3-1 (or the pseudogene TRBV3-2) to TRBJ1-5, with TRBD1 matching 8 bases. V was clipped by 1 base and J by 5 bases; unmatched bases: 4. CDR3 length: 15 residues. In germline, CDR1 is LGHDT, CDR2 YNNKEL (reference sequence). The CDR3 reads CASSQGTGNHQPQHF. The CDR3 DNA reads as TGTGCCAGCAGCCAAGGGACAGGGAATCATCAGCCCCAGCATTTT.

The rearrangement uses TRBV11-3 and TRBJ2-7; 8 bases align to TRBD1. V shed 4 bases and J 0 bases; nucleotides not matched to a gene: 5. Germline values: CDR1 SGHNT, CDR2 YENEEA. The CDR3 has 15 residues. CDR3 residues: CASSSGQGDSYEQYF. The CDR3 DNA reads TGTGCCAGCAGCTCAGGACAGGGTGACTCCTACGAGCAGTACTTC. The complete variable domain, with remaining parts taken from reference TRBV11-3 and TRBJ2-7, reads EAGVVQSPRYKIIEKKQPVAFWCNPISGHNTLYWYLQNLGQGPELLIRYENEEAVDDSQLPKDRFSAERLKGVDSTLKIQPAELGDSAVYLCASSSGQGDSYEQYFGPGTRLTVT.